The 10 T cell receptor beta chains in this list originate from one sample, sequenced in a study of technical replicates of blood from a few donors. Clones were read by immunoSEQ multiplex PCR, and TCRdb kept only the in-frame ones, dropping some. The table has just over 95,000 clones, more than 90% seen once. Source material: T cells isolated from PBMCs. These receptors came from a human donor in good health.

The V gene is TRBV29-1, the J gene TRBJ2-5; D not certain. The CDR3 is made up of 13 amino acids. Germline-derived CDR1 and CDR2 are SQVTM and ANQGSEA. V was pared by 6 bases and J by 5 bases, with 16 bases between. The CDR3 region is CSVDRSRWETQYF. CDR3 DNA: TGCAGCGTCGACCGGAGCCGTTGGGAGACCCAGTACTTC.

The gene calls are TRBV11-2 and TRBJ2-3; D may be TRBD1 (5 bases). The CDR3 is made up of 15 amino acids. V was trimmed by 5 bases and J by 0 bases, leaving 12 bases between them. Germline V lookup: CDR1 SGHAT, CDR2 FQNNGV. The chain's CDR3 is CASSDPRESTDTQYF. CDR3 in DNA: TGTGCCAGCAGCGACCCCAGGGAAAGCACAGATACGCAGTATTTT. The entire variable domain, with the rest obtained from reference TRBV11-2 and TRBJ2-3, is as follows: EAGVAQSPRYKIIEKRQSVAFWCNPISGHATLYWYQQILGQGPKLLIQFQNNGVVDDSQLPKDRFSAERLKGVDSTLKIQPAKLEDSAVYLCASSDPRESTDTQYFGPGTRLTVL.

The chain joins TRBV6-5 to TRBJ1-5; weak D call: TRBD1 (5 bases). Trimming took 2 bases from V and 7 from J, leaving 12 bases between them. The CDR3 contains 14 residues. CDR1 is MNHEY and CDR2 is SVGAGI in the germline V gene. CDR3 DNA: TGTGCCAGCAGTTACAGGGGCGGGAGGCAGCCCCAGCATTTT. It yields the protein CASSYRGGRQPQHF.

The chain combines TRBV4-1 with TRBJ2-3; D is unresolved. The CDR3 has 13 residues. From germline, CDR1 is MGHRA and CDR2 YSYEKL. V was trimmed by 2 bases and J by 1 base, leaving 4 bases between them. Here the CDR3 DNA reads TGCGCCAGCAGCCAACTCGGCACAGATACGCAGTATTTT. It specifies CASSQLGTDTQYF.

The chain has TRBV18 and TRBJ1-1; D ambiguous. CDR3 length: 15 residues. In germline, CDR1 is KGHSH, CDR2 LQKENI. The V and J ends lost 3 bases and 3 bases respectively, with 14 bases between them. CDR3 loop: CASSPATSRDTEAFF. CDR3 bases: TGTGCCAGCTCACCGGCGACGTCGAGGGACACTGAAGCTTTCTTT.

In regard to this clone: The junction and the germline gene differ at one end; a read error may be behind it. The chain is built from TRBV15 and TRBJ1-1, with 11 nucleotides matching TRBD1. This CDR3 has 18 residues. The germline V gene has CDR1 LNHNV and CDR2 YYDKDF (reference sequence). The CDR3 sequence is CTTSRDFWWDRGDTEAFF. The CDR3 DNA reads as TGTACCACCAGCAGAGATTTTTGGTGGGACAGGGGGGACACTGAAGCTTTCTTT.

This sequence joins TRBV29-1 and TRBJ2-7; weak D call: TRBD1 (5 bases). CDR1 SQVTM and CDR2 ANQGSEA come from the germline V gene. V was clipped by 0 bases and J by 0 bases, with 12 bases between them. The CDR3 spans 15 residues. The CDR3 nucleotides are TGCAGCGTTGAAGATGAGACAGCGAGCTCCTACGAGCAGTACTTC. Translation gives CSVEDETASSYEQYF.

In DNA form, the CDR3 reads TGTGCCAGCAGCGCGGACAGGGGCGACACTGAAGCTTTCTTT. Translating gives CASSADRGDTEAFF. V gene TRBV5-8 combines with J gene TRBJ1-1; 9 nucleotides match TRBD1. J gave up 3 bases and V 4 bases, and 4 bases lay outside the gene matches. In germline, CDR1 is SGHTS, CDR2 YDEGEE. The CDR3 spans 14 residues.

The chain combines TRBV7-6 with TRBJ2-7; the D is unclear. The V gene lost 2 bases and the J gene lost 3 bases, with 11 bases spanning the gap. This CDR3 contains 14 residues. Germline V gene lookup returns CDR1 SGHVS and CDR2 FNYEAQ. CDR3: CASSLSPGHYEQYF. The CDR3 DNA is TGTGCCAGCAGCTTAAGTCCCGGTCACTACGAGCAGTACTTC.

The rearrangement links TRBV7-9 to TRBJ1-2; D is possibly TRBD1 (6 bases). In germline, CDR1 is SEHNR, CDR2 FQNEAQ (reference sequence). Trimming took off 5 bases at V and 8 bases at J, with 24 bases between the two ends. The CDR3 consists of 16 residues. Here the CDR3 DNA reads TGTGCCAGCAGCCGCGTAAAACAGGGCCCCCCTCGGGGCTACACCTTC. As protein: CASSRVKQGPPRGYTF.